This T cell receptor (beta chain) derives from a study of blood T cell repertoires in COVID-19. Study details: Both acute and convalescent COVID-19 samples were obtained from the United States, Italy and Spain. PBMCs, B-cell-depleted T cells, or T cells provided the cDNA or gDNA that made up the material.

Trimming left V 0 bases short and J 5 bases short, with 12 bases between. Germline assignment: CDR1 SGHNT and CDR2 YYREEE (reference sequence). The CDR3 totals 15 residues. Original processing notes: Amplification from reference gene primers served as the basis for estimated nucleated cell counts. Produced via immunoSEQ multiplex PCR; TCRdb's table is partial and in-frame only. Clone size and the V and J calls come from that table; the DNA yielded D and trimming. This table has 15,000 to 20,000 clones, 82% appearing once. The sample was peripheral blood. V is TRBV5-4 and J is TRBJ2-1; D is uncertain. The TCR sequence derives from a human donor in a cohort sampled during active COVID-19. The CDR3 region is CASSLGTTLNNEQFF. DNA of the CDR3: TGTGCCAGCAGCTTGGGTACTACCTTAAACAATGAGCAGTTCTTC.